Described below is a single T cell receptor (beta chain) sequence and its context. These data originate in a study of blood T cell repertoires in COVID-19. The CDR3 covers 17 residues. CDR1 is MDHEN and CDR2 is SYDVKM in the germline V gene. The junction had 14 bases not matched to a gene; V was cut back by 5 bases and J by 5 bases. The method was immunoSEQ multiplex PCR; TCRdb's version includes in-frame clones alone and lacks a portion of them. The sample lists approximately 200,000 clones, just under 90% occurring once. The rearrangement uses TRBV28 and TRBJ2-3; 9 positions agree with TRBD1. This receptor was obtained from a man aged 55 to 70 who had recovered from COVID-19. The sample comprised peripheral blood. The CDR3 sequence is CASSRNKRDRVRDTQYF. The CDR3 DNA reads TGTGCCAGCAGTCGCAATAAAAGGGACAGGGTTAGAGATACGCAGTATTTT.